This T cell receptor beta chain appears in the sequencing data of a study of CD8 T cells in ankylosing spondylitis. Study results and caveats: CD8+ disease-linked clones were present at relatively low frequencies in blood. Typical of ankylosing spondylitis blood, it appeared, was a TCR beta motif of under 10 highly homologous variants.

Points on this clonotype: Its antigen is not known.

Germline values: CDR1 KGHDR, CDR2 SFDVKD. The CDR3 is 15 residues long. V was cut by 6 bases and J by 3 bases, with 14 bases left in between. By quantitative 5'-RACE with molecular barcodes, the TCR beta libraries were made. TCRdb passed the 5' RACE reads through MiXCR, listing each CDR3 protein once. The sample contains 650,000 to 800,000 distinct CDR3 sequences, 15% to 20% of which appear only once. The sequencing sample was made of blood, either unsorted or a sorted T cell fraction (not recorded which). This receptor was obtained from a male donor with ankylosing spondylitis. The J gene is TRBJ2-1, the V gene TRBV24-1; D not resolved. CDR3 loop: CATSPSTDHYNEQFF. The CDR3, as DNA: TGTGCCACCAGTCCCTCGACGGACCACTACAATGAGCAGTTCTTC.